The 14 T cell receptor beta chains below come from one sample, sequenced in a study of T cell responses to AZD1222 COVID-19 vaccine. Libraries were prepared by immunoSEQ multiplex PCR; TCRdb keeps only in-frame clonotypes and omits some of them. The table lists 95,000 to 150,000 clones, more than 75% of them singletons. The specimen was peripheral blood, collected on day 0 of AZD1222 vaccination. These receptors originate from an adult in good health.

The chain is built from TRBV5-4 and TRBJ2-7, with D unresolved. This CDR3 is 13 amino acids long. Trimming removed 1 base at V and 0 bases at J, with 5 bases between. From germline, CDR1 is SGHNT and CDR2 YYREEE (reference sequence). DNA for the CDR3: TGTGCCAGCAGCTTGTTGAACTCCTACGAGCAGTACTTC. Translating gives CASSLLNSYEQYF.

The chain carries TRBV7-8 and TRBJ1-5; 10 positions agree with TRBD1. The CDR3 length is 17 residues. The germline gives CDR1 SGHVS, CDR2 FQNEAQ. Trimming took 1 base from V and 7 from J; bases not matched to a gene: 10. Written as DNA, the CDR3 is TGTGCCAGCAGCTTAGACGTCCAGACAGGGGGCAGGCAGCCCCAGCATTTT. It translates to CASSLDVQTGGRQPQHF.

The chain has TRBV2 and TRBJ2-7; a weak D match, TRBD1 (6 bases). Germline CDR1 reads SNHLY; CDR2 reads FYNNEI. Trimming took off 1 base at V and 6 bases at J, with 13 bases between the two ends. The CDR3 runs to 14 residues. CDR3 protein: CASSEVMGAVEQYF. CDR3 sequence (DNA): TGTGCCAGCAGTGAAGTAATGGGGGCTGTCGAGCAGTACTTC.

This sequence joins TRBV12-5 and TRBJ2-1; TRBD1 or TRBD2 may be the D gene (6 bases each). The V gene lost 1 base and the J gene lost 8 bases, with 18 bases spanning the gap. The CDR3 loop spans 16 amino acids. In germline, CDR1 is LGHNT, CDR2 FRNRAP. For the CDR3, the DNA is TGTGCTAGTGGTTTGGGCACGGGGGCCCGGGGCGATGAGCAGTTCTTC. Translated, it gives CASGLGTGARGDEQFF.

The chain recombines TRBV6-5 with TRBJ2-5; 7 bases match TRBD2. V shed 2 bases, J shed 4 bases, and the junction held 4 bases outside the gene matches. CDR3 length: 14 residues. CDR1 MNHEY and CDR2 SVGAGI come from the germline V gene. This chain's CDR3 is CASSYERGRETQYF. In DNA, the CDR3 is TGTGCCAGCAGTTACGAGCGGGGACGAGAGACCCAGTACTTC.

This clone is a singleton in its sample. V and J are TRBV7-2 and TRBJ2-5; perhaps D is TRBD1 or TRBD2 (5 bases each). There are 15 residues in the CDR3. Trimming shortened V by 1 base and J by 7 bases, and 16 bases separated the two germline ends. Germline V lookup: CDR1 SGHTA, CDR2 FQGNSA. The DNA of the CDR3 is TGTGCCAGCAGCTTAGAAGGTTCCATGAGGGGGACCCAGTACTTC. The encoded protein is CASSLEGSMRGTQYF. The full variable domain, in which reference TRBV7-2 and TRBJ2-5 provide the parts outside the CDR3, is GAGVSQSPSNKVTEKGKDVELRCDPISGHTALYWYRQSLGQGLEFLIYFQGNSAPDKSGLPSDRFSAERTGGSVSTLTIQRTQQEDSAVYLCASSLEGSMRGTQYFGPGTRLLVL.

The gene calls are TRBV6-1 and TRBJ2-3; a possible D gene is TRBD1 (5 bases). Germline V gene sequence: CDR1 MNHNS, CDR2 SASEGT. The CDR3 totals 15 residues. V was trimmed by 0 bases and J by 0 bases, leaving 7 bases between them. CDR3 in amino acids: CASSEADTSTDTQYF. CDR3 DNA: TGTGCCAGCAGTGAAGCGGACACCAGCACAGATACGCAGTATTTT.

The chain combines TRBV21-1 with TRBJ2-7; the table gives TRBD1 as D, unverified against the DNA. TRBV21-1 constitutes a pseudogene. This CDR3 has 12 amino acids. CDR3 bases: TGTGCCAGCAGCGAAACAGGGGCCGAGCAGTACTTC. Translation: CASSETGAEQYF.

The chain links TRBV7-2 to TRBJ1-4, with unresolved D. This CDR3 comprises 18 residues. The V gene's germline CDR1 is SGHTA and CDR2 FQGNSA. The V end was cut by 3 bases, the J end by 5 bases, with 22 bases between. DNA of the CDR3: TGTGCCAGCAGCTTGGGTCCCGGGGAGGGAGGGTGGAATGAAAAACTGTTTTTT. It codes for CASSLGPGEGGWNEKLFF.

This rearrangement joins TRBV12-3 or TRBV12-4 to TRBJ2-7, with TRBD1 matching 8 bases. CDR3 length: 13 residues. V lost 7 bases and J lost 5; bases outside the gene matches: 7. In DNA, the CDR3 is TGTGCCAGCAACCCGACAGGGGCCCACGAGCAGTACTTC. Residues: CASNPTGAHEQYF.

This clone was seen only a few times. The genes are TRBV15 and TRBJ1-1, with unresolved D. This CDR3 has 13 residues. Germline CDR1 LNHNV, CDR2 YYDKDF (reference sequence). The ends were cut back, 5 bases at V and 4 bases at J, with 11 bases in the middle. CDR3 nucleotide sequence: TGTGCCACCAGCCTGGAGGTGGGCACTGAAGCTTTCTTT. Amino acids: CATSLEVGTEAFF.

The gene calls are TRBV6-1 and TRBJ1-3, with D maybe TRBD1 (6 bases). The CDR3 has 16 amino acids. From germline, CDR1 is MNHNS and CDR2 SASEGT. V dropped 0 bases and J dropped 0 bases, with 9 bases sitting between them. CDR3 sequence reads: CASSEAVGGSGNTIYF. In DNA, the CDR3 is TGTGCCAGCAGTGAAGCTGTAGGGGGCTCTGGAAACACCATATATTTT.

The chain uses TRBV11-2 and TRBJ2-7; the D gene is possibly TRBD1 (5 bases). The CDR3 spans 13 residues. Trimming pared 0 bases from V and 6 bases from J, leaving 9 bases between. In germline, CDR1 is SGHAT, CDR2 FQNNGV. The CDR3 nucleotides read TGTGCCAGCAGCTTAGATCGCAGGGTCGAGCAGTACTTC. This encodes CASSLDRRVEQYF.

The rearrangement links TRBV20-1 to TRBJ1-1; a possible D gene is TRBD1 (5 bases). The V gene's germline CDR1 is DFQATT and CDR2 SNEGSKA (reference sequence). The CDR3 spans 11 residues. Trimming left V 3 bases short and J 6 bases short, with 8 bases between. Written as DNA, the CDR3 is TGCAGTGCTAGCCGAGGGGCTGAAGCTTTCTTT. Its translation is CSASRGAEAFF.